This TCR beta chain was identified in a study of blood T cell repertoires in COVID-19. Study-level background: Samples representing acute and convalescent COVID-19 were sourced from the United States, Italy and Spain.

J gave up 2 bases and V 3 bases, and 11 bases lay outside the gene matches. This CDR3 has 18 amino acids. The germline V gene encodes CDR1 LNHNV and CDR2 YYDKDF (reference sequence). Original analysis: By means of reference gene primer amplification, nucleated cell counts were estimated. This table comes from immunoSEQ multiplex PCR, and its TCRdb copy is limited to in-frame clones, with some not included. V, J and clone size reflect that table, while D and trimming were determined from the DNA. The sample lists about 64,000 clones, approximately 78% seen once, with roughly 13% in the top ten. The chain recombines TRBV15 with TRBJ2-5, with 11 bases lining up with TRBD2. Source material: peripheral blood. The receptor was derived from a human donor in a cohort sampled during active COVID-19. The CDR3 loop is CATSRGDGTSGLQETQYF. DNA of the CDR3: TGTGCCACCAGCAGGGGTGACGGGACTAGCGGCCTGCAAGAGACCCAGTACTTC. Filled out from reference TRBV15 and TRBJ2-5, the complete variable domain reads DAMVIQNPRYQVTQFGKPVTLSCSQTLNHNVMYWYQQKSSQAPKLLFHYYDKDFNNEADTPDNFQSRRPNTSFCFLDIRSPGLGDTAMYLCATSRGDGTSGLQETQYFGPGTRLLVL.